The 3 T cell receptor beta chains given below trace back to one sample, sequenced in a study of shared clonotypes between healthy human individuals. Assay used: immunoSEQ multiplex PCR; TCRdb lists only in-frame clones, some missing. Among about 2.1 million clones listed, about 93% were seen once. Naive-designated CD8 cells lacked CD45RO, were positively enriched for CCR7, and omitted terminally differentiated effector memory CD45RA+ cells. The sequencing input was naive CD8+ T cells from PBMCs. The receptors derive from a man aged 18 to 30 in good health. Some clones in this sample may be carry-over from other donors' samples.

This chain uses TRBV15 with TRBJ2-7; the match to TRBD1 covers 11 bases. Trimming removed 0 bases from V and 6 bases from J; junction bases left unmatched: 4. Germline CDR1 is LNHNV and CDR2 is YYDKDF (reference sequence). The CDR3 covers 15 residues. The CDR3 DNA is TGTGCCACCAGCAGAGAGGGAGGGACAGGGGGCGAGCAGTACTTC. This encodes CATSREGGTGGEQYF.

The chain has TRBV7-2 and TRBJ2-3; 9 bases map to TRBD2. The V gene's germline CDR1 is SGHTA and CDR2 FQGNSA. The CDR3 length is 18 residues. The V and J ends lost 2 bases and 4 bases, in that order; junction bases with no gene match: 13. CDR3 sequence (DNA): TGTGCCAGCAGCTTACCCCTCTGGGGCGGGAGGGCCTCAGATACGCAGTATTTT. It is translated as CASSLPLWGGRASDTQYF. The full variable domain, completed using reference TRBV7-2 and TRBJ2-3, is GAGVSQSPSNKVTEKGKDVELRCDPISGHTALYWYRQSLGQGLEFLIYFQGNSAPDKSGLPSDRFSAERTGGSVSTLTIQRTQQEDSAVYLCASSLPLWGGRASDTQYFGPGTRLTVL.

V is TRBV6-5 and J is TRBJ2-1; TRBD2 matches at 9 bases. The CDR3 is 16 residues long. V was pared by 4 bases and J by 2 bases, with 6 bases of the junction left unmatched. The germline CDR1 and CDR2 sequences are MNHEY and SVGAGI. CDR3 nucleotides: TGTGCCAGCAGTTCTTTCGGCGGGAGGGCCTACAATGAGCAGTTCTTC. It encodes CASSSFGGRAYNEQFF.